This T cell receptor beta chain was sequenced in a study of cytotoxic CD8 clonotypes in ibrutinib-treated CLL. Study outcomes and limitations: Public clonotypes proved infrequent, and on treatment they shrank or remained steady.

Measured with immunoSEQ multiplex PCR; TCRdb has only the in-frame clones, and not every one. The repertoire holds 33,000 or so clones, with over 45% as singletons. Germline V CDR1 and CDR2: LNHNV, YYDKDF (reference sequence). This CDR3 comprises 15 residues. V was cut by 0 bases and J by 7 bases, with 12 bases left in between. A word on this clone: As yet, its antigen is unknown.

The starting material was PBMCs, obtained before ibrutinib treatment. The gene calls are TRBV15 and TRBJ1-4; D uncertain. This TCR came from a human donor with chronic lymphocytic leukemia. The CDR3: CATSRDRAGGEKLFF. The DNA of the CDR3 is TGTGCCACCAGCAGAGATAGGGCGGGCGGTGAAAAACTGTTTTTT. Variable domain in full (rest from reference TRBV15 and TRBJ1-4): DAMVIQNPRYQVTQFGKPVTLSCSQTLNHNVMYWYQQKSSQAPKLLFHYYDKDFNNEADTPDNFQSRRPNTSFCFLDIRSPGLGDTAMYLCATSRDRAGGEKLFFGSGTQLSVL.